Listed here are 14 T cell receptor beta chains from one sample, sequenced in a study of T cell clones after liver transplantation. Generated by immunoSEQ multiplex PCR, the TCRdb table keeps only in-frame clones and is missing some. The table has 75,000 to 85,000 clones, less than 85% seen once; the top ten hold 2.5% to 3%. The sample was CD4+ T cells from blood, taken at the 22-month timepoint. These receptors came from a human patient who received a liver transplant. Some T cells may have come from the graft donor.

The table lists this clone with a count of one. CDR3 nucleotides: TGTGCCAGCAGCTTGCGTGGACTAGCGGGAATGGATACGCAGTATTTT. Its protein product is CASSLRGLAGMDTQYF. V gene TRBV5-6 combines with J gene TRBJ2-3, with 12 bases aligning to TRBD2. Germline CDR1 SGHDT, CDR2 YYEEEE. Trimming at V came to 1 base and at J to 6 bases, leaving 6 bases not matched to a gene. The CDR3 has 16 amino acids.

The CDR3: CASTSLTGGTYNEQFF. The CDR3 bases are TGTGCCAGCACATCGCTGACAGGGGGCACCTACAATGAGCAGTTCTTC. The rearrangement uses TRBV7-9 and TRBJ2-1, with TRBD1 identical over 10 bases. Germline V gene sequence: CDR1 SEHNR, CDR2 FQNEAQ (reference sequence). J gave up 2 bases and V 7 bases, and 8 bases lay outside the gene matches. The CDR3 runs to 16 residues.

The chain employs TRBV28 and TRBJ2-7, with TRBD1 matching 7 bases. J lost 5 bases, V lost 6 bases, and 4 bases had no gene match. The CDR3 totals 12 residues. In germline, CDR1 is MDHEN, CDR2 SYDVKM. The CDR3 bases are TGTGCCAGCAGCCGACAGGGAAACGAGCAGTACTTC. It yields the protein CASSRQGNEQYF. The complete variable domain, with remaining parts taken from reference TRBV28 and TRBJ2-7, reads DVKVTQSSRYLVKRTGEKVFLECVQDMDHENMFWYRQDPGLGLRLIYFSYDVKMKEKGDIPEGYSVSREKKERFSLILESASTNQTSMYLCASSRQGNEQYFGPGTRLTVT.

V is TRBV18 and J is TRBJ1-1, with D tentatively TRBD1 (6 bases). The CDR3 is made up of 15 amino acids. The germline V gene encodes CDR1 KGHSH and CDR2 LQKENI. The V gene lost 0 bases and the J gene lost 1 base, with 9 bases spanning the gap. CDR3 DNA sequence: TGTGCCAGCTCACCACCGGGGACACCGAACACTGAAGCTTTCTTT. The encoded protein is CASSPPGTPNTEAFF.

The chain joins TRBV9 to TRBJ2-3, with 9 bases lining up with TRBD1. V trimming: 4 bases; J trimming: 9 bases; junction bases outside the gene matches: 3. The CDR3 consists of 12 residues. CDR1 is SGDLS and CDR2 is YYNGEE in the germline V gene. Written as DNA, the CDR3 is TGTGCCAGCAGCAGACAGGGGGGGACGCAGTATTTT. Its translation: CASSRQGGTQYF.

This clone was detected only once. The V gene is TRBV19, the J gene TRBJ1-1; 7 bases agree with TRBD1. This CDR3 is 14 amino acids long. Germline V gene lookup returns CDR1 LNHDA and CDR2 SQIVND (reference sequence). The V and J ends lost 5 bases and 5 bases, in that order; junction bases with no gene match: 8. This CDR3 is CASSLRGVRTEAFF. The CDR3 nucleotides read TGTGCCAGTAGTCTCAGGGGGGTGAGGACTGAAGCTTTCTTT.

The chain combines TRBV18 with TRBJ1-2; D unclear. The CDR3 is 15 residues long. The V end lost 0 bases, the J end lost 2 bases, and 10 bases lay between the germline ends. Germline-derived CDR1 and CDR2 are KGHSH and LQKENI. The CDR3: CASSPPVSGNYGYTF. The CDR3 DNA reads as TGTGCCAGCTCACCACCGGTTTCGGGCAACTATGGCTACACCTTC.

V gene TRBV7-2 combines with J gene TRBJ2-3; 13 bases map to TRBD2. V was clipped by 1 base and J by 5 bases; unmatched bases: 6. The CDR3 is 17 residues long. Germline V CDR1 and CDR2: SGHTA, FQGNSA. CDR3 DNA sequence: TGTGCCAGCAGCTTAGAACTAGCGGGAGGGCAGATAGATACGCAGTATTTT. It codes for CASSLELAGGQIDTQYF. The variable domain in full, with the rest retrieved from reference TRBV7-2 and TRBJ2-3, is GAGVSQSPSNKVTEKGKDVELRCDPISGHTALYWYRQSLGQGLEFLIYFQGNSAPDKSGLPSDRFSAERTGGSVSTLTIQRTQQEDSAVYLCASSLELAGGQIDTQYFGPGTRLTVL.

CDR3 in amino acids: CASSQRDSNYGYTF. As DNA, the CDR3 is TGTGCCAGCAGCCAAAGGGACAGTAACTATGGCTACACCTTC. The J gene is TRBJ1-2, the V gene TRBV4-2; 7 bases map to TRBD1. Germline V gene sequence: CDR1 LGHNA, CDR2 YNFKEQ. J lost 1 base, V lost 2 bases, and 1 base had no gene match. The CDR3 loop spans 14 amino acids.

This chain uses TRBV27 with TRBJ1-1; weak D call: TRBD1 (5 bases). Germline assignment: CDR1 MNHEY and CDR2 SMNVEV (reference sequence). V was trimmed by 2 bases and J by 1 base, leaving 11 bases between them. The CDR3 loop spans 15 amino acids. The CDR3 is CASSLRHGANTEAFF. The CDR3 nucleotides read TGTGCCAGCAGTTTACGTCACGGGGCGAACACTGAAGCTTTCTTT.

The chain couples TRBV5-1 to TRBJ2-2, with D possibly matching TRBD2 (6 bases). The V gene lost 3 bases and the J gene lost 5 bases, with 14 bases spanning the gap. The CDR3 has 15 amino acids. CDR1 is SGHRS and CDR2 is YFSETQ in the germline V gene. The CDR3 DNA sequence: TGCGCCAGCAGCTCTACGGGAGCAGGTACCGGGGAGCTGTTTTTT. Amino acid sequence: CASSSTGAGTGELFF.

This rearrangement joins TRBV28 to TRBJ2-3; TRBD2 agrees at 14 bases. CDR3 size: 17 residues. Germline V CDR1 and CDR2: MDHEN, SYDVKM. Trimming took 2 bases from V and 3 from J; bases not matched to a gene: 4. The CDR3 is CASSLNRLAGGTDTQYF. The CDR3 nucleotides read TGTGCCAGCAGTTTAAATCGACTAGCGGGAGGGACAGATACGCAGTATTTT.

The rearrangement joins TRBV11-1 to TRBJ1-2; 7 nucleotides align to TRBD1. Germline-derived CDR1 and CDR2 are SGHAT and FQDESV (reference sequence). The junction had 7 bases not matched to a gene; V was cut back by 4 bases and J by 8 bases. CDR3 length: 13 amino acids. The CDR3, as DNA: TGTGCCAGCAGCTCCAGGACAGGAAAGGGCTACACCTTC. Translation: CASSSRTGKGYTF.

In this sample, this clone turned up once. CDR3: CASSDRDLTDTQYF. Here the CDR3 DNA reads TGCGCCAGCAGCGACAGGGACCTCACAGATACGCAGTATTTT. The rearrangement joins TRBV5-1 to TRBJ2-3; 7 bases fit TRBD1. Germline V gene sequence: CDR1 SGHRS, CDR2 YFSETQ. The CDR3 extends over 14 amino acids. V lost 4 bases to trimming and J lost 2 bases; unmatched junction nucleotides: 4.